The source of this T cell receptor (beta chain) is a study of T cells after yellow fever vaccination. Notes on the study in general: One caveat is that FACS-sorted repertoires could contain abundant clonotypes contaminating from the bulk population. Most clones from primary vaccination were detected again post-booster (96% CD4, 70% to 90% CD8).

Production of TCR cDNA was by 5'RACE template switching, which also added a universal primer site and UMIs. From the 5' RACE reads, TCRdb called clonotypes with MiXCR, one entry per CDR3 protein. This repertoire shows roughly 330,000 distinct CDR3 sequences, around 6.8% found once; its top ten account for 15% to 20%. Germline V gives CDR1 SGHDT, CDR2 YYEEEE. The CDR3 consists of 15 residues. V gave up 0 bases and J gave up 5 bases; unmatched junction bases: 6. As for this clonotype: Antigen unknown.

The TCR originated in a man aged 18 to 30 who received the YFV17D yellow fever vaccine. V gene TRBV5-6 combines with J gene TRBJ2-7; TRBD1 aligns across 9 bases. The specimen comprised PBMCs, sampled more than 40 days after the first yellow fever vaccination. For the CDR3, the DNA is TGTGCCAGCAGCTTGGATGGACAGGGGAGGCACGAGCAGTACGTC. Protein sequence: CASSLDGQGRHEQYV.